This paragraph covers one TCR beta chain sequence. This entry comes from a study of blood T cell repertoires in COVID-19. Study processing details: Amplification of reference gene primers provided the estimated nucleated cell counts. Method: immunoSEQ multiplex PCR; TCRdb's copy keeps in-frame clones and lacks some. V and J calls plus clone size are reproduced from that table; the DNA served to infer D and trimming. The sample yields some 87,000 clones, over 70% seen once. This CDR3 has 18 amino acids. The rearrangement links TRBV21-1 to TRBJ1-4. TRBV21-1 is labeled a pseudogene. Sequencing was performed on peripheral blood. The source of this sequence is a man in his fifties or sixties who had recovered from COVID-19. CDR3 sequence: CASSPCPPRGVTNEKLFF. DNA of the CDR3: TGTGCCAGCAGCCCGTGCCCCCCGCGGGGAGTGACTAATGAAAAACTGTTTTTT.